Listed below are T cell receptor beta chains from one sample, sequenced in a study of T-cell memory formation after mild COVID-19. TCRdb re-called the 5' RACE reads through MiXCR, storing one row per CDR3 protein. The table includes 400,000 to 550,000 distinct CDR3 sequences, around a quarter detected once. Sequencing was done on a sample of PBMCs or a T cell subset sorted from them (not recorded which). These TCRs come from an adult woman who had mild COVID-19 (a few samples of this study predate the infection). Cell type and time point are not known. Both conserved end residues are part of each CDR3. The D gene is left open where the match is weak. Size values are once, few and many counts, or a class for expanded clones, and some rows have none.

J | D | V | size | CDR3 | DNA
TRBJ2-2 | NA | TRBV3-1 | few | CASSQDGRGTTGELFF | TGTGCCAGCAGCCAAGACGGAAGGGGAACCACCGGGGAGCTGTTTTTT
TRBJ2-5 | TRBD1 | TRBV7-9 | NA | CASSSSPGGQVYVRETQYF | TGTGCCAGCAGCTCGTCCCCCGGGGGACAGGTCTATGTCCGAGAGACCCAGTACTTC
TRBJ1-3 | NA | TRBV7-3 | NA | CASSLQGNAGNTIYF | TGTGCCAGCAGCTTACAGGGGAACGCTGGAAACACCATATATTTT
TRBJ1-2 | TRBD1 | TRBV29-1 | NA | CSVETGNYGYTF | TGCAGCGTTGAGACAGGGAACTATGGCTACACCTTC
TRBJ1-1 | TRBD1 | TRBV4-3 | many | CASSQDATGTATNTEAFF | TGCGCCAGCAGCCAAGATGCTACCGGGACAGCTACGAACACTGAAGCTTTCTTT
TRBJ2-1 | NA | TRBV5-1 | few | CASSLGRYSYNEQFF | TGCGCCAGCAGCTTGGGCCGTTACTCCTACAATGAGCAGTTCTTC
TRBJ2-7 | NA | TRBV12-3/TRBV12-4 | NA | CASSYRGLYEQYF | TGTGCCAGCAGTTACCGTGGTCTCTACGAGCAGTACTTC
TRBJ1-5 | NA | TRBV7-9 | few | CASSQQGSGQPQHF | TGTGCCAGCAGCCAACAGGGTTCGGGTCAGCCCCAGCATTTT
TRBJ2-2 | NA | TRBV18 | few | CASSPRGQVNTGELFF | TGTGCCAGCTCACCACGGGGCCAGGTGAACACCGGGGAGCTGTTTTTT
TRBJ2-5 | NA | TRBV18 | few | CASSDRGPQETQYF | TGTGCCAGCTCCGACCGAGGTCCCCAAGAGACCCAGTACTTC
TRBJ2-7 | NA | TRBV4-2 | NA | CASSHSVTGTEQYF | TGTGCCAGCAGCCACTCAGTGACGGGGACCGAGCAGTACTTC
TRBJ2-1 | TRBD2 | TRBV7-9 | few | CASSLVREGAPFF | TGTGCCAGCAGCTTAGTTAGGGAGGGTGCCCCGTTCTTC
TRBJ1-2 | NA | TRBV29-1 | few | CSVVRDTSYGYTF | TGCAGCGTTGTACGGGACACCTCATATGGCTACACCTTC
TRBJ2-1 | TRBD2 | TRBV6-5 | NA | CASSYFHSGSSYNEQFF | TGTGCCAGCAGTTACTTCCATAGCGGGAGCTCCTACAATGAGCAGTTCTTC
TRBJ1-4 | NA | TRBV6-5 | NA | CASSSGTGYRKLFF | TGTGCCAGCAGTTCCGGGACGGGTTACCGTAAACTGTTTTTT
TRBJ1-1 | NA | TRBV7-3 | few | CASSRHGGNTEAFF | TGTGCCAGCAGCAGACACGGAGGGAACACTGAAGCTTTCTTT
TRBJ2-3 | TRBD2 | TRBV4-3 | NA | CASSQALPTSGGSTDTQYF | TGCGCCAGCAGCCAAGCCTTGCCTACTAGCGGGGGAAGCACAGATACGCAGTATTTT
TRBJ2-7 | NA | TRBV20-1 | few | CSARDTGTPSGAWQYF | TGCAGTGCTAGAGATACCGGGACACCCAGCGGGGCATGGCAGTACTTC
TRBJ2-7 | NA | TRBV11-1 | NA | CASSFGQSTYEQYF | TGTGCCAGCAGCTTCGGACAGAGTACCTACGAGCAGTACTTC
TRBJ2-1 | TRBD2 | TRBV19 | few | CASSISGRPPYNEQFF | TGTGCCAGTAGTATTAGCGGGCGCCCCCCTTACAATGAGCAGTTCTTC
TRBJ1-1 | TRBD1 | TRBV6-6 | NA | CASTPTGQTYTEAFF | TGTGCCAGCACCCCAACGGGACAGACCTACACTGAAGCTTTCTTT
TRBJ2-3 | TRBD1 | TRBV27 | NA | CASLSIGQGTDTQYF | TGTGCCAGCCTATCCATCGGACAGGGCACAGATACGCAGTATTTT
TRBJ2-3 | NA | TRBV25-1 | many | CASSESDTQYF | TGTGCCAGCAGTGAAAGCGATACGCAGTATTTT
TRBJ2-5 | TRBD2 | TRBV3-1 | NA | CASSQMAGGQAQYF | TGTGCCAGCAGCCAAATGGCGGGGGGGCAGGCCCAGTACTTC
TRBJ2-1 | NA | TRBV29-1 | NA | CSVEPETSYNEQFF | TGCAGCGTTGAACCGGAGACTAGCTACAATGAGCAGTTCTTC
TRBJ1-1 | NA | TRBV6-2/TRBV6-3 | few | CASSYGGGLTEAFF | TGTGCCAGCAGTTACGGGGGGGGATTGACTGAAGCTTTCTTT
TRBJ2-7 | NA | TRBV19 | few | CASSSSTGEAYEQYF | TGTGCCAGTAGTTCGTCGACCGGGGAGGCCTACGAGCAGTACTTC
TRBJ2-4 | TRBD1 | TRBV29-1 | NA | CSAGTEKNIQYF | TGCAGCGCTGGGACAGAGAAAAACATTCAGTACTTC
TRBJ2-7 | NA | TRBV7-2 | NA | CASSLKAGVSYEQYF | TGTGCCAGCAGCTTAAAGGCAGGGGTCTCCTACGAGCAGTACTTC
TRBJ2-3 | NA | TRBV5-1 | NA | CASSLAAATDTQYF | TGCGCCAGCAGCTTGGCGGCAGCCACAGATACGCAGTATTTT
TRBJ1-1 | NA | TRBV30 | NA | CAWILTSEWAEAFF | TGTGCCTGGATTCTGACATCCGAATGGGCTGAAGCTTTCTTT
TRBJ1-1 | NA | TRBV7-9 | few | CASTLVGAGLTEAFF | TGTGCCAGCACCCTCGTGGGGGCGGGGTTAACTGAAGCTTTCTTT
TRBJ2-5 | NA | TRBV7-2 | NA | CASSLAQIETQYF | TGTGCCAGCAGCTTAGCCCAGATAGAGACCCAGTACTTC
TRBJ2-1 | TRBD2 | TRBV5-1 | few | CASSLDGYGLTSGENEQFF | TGCGCCAGCAGCTTGGACGGGTACGGGTTGACTAGCGGTGAGAATGAGCAGTTCTTC
TRBJ1-5 | NA | TRBV3-1 | NA | CASSQGMTGRPQHF | TGTGCCAGCAGCCAAGGTATGACGGGTCGGCCCCAGCATTTT
TRBJ2-7 | NA | TRBV20-1 | once | CSAFSSRSFYEQYF | TGCAGTGCTTTTTCTTCAAGAAGCTTCTACGAGCAGTACTTC
TRBJ1-1 | NA | TRBV12-3/TRBV12-4 | NA | CASNLAGGTEAFF | TGTGCCAGCAACCTGGCGGGGGGAACTGAAGCTTTCTTT
TRBJ1-3 | NA | TRBV6-5 | once | CASSYSQGSTIYF | TGTGCCAGCAGTTACTCACAGGGAAGCACCATATATTTT
TRBJ2-5 | TRBD1 | TRBV27 | many | CASRKHRGGQETQYF | TGTGCCAGCAGAAAACACAGGGGCGGGCAAGAGACCCAGTACTTC
TRBJ2-3 | TRBD2 | TRBV30 | NA | CAWSVSGGAEEYF | TGTGCCTGGAGCGTTAGCGGGGGGGCCGAGGAGTATTTT
TRBJ2-5 | NA | TRBV5-1 | few | CASSFRTPGETQYF | TGCGCCAGCAGCTTCCGGACCCCCGGAGAGACCCAGTACTTC
TRBJ1-5 | TRBD1 | TRBV20-1 | NA | CSARDEGGWDQPQHF | TGCAGTGCTAGAGATGAAGGGGGCTGGGATCAGCCCCAGCATTTT
TRBJ1-1 | TRBD1 | TRBV5-5 | few | CASRPIQGGGGTEAFF | TGTGCCAGCAGGCCTATACAGGGGGGGGGAGGCACTGAAGCTTTCTTT
TRBJ2-1 | NA | TRBV7-6 | NA | CASSISPRGRGNEQFF | TGTGCCAGCAGCATCAGTCCCCGGGGGCGTGGAAATGAGCAGTTCTTC
TRBJ2-3 | NA | TRBV5-1 | NA | CASSFRVADTQYF | TGCGCCAGCAGCTTCAGAGTGGCAGATACGCAGTATTTT
TRBJ2-2 | NA | TRBV5-1 | NA | CASSSQVANTGELFF | TGCGCCAGCAGCTCCCAGGTCGCGAACACCGGGGAGCTGTTTTTT
TRBJ2-1 | TRBD1 | TRBV10-3 | NA | CAISGQGDRVYNEQFF | TGTGCCATCAGTGGCCAGGGGGACAGGGTCTACAATGAGCAGTTCTTC
TRBJ2-5 | NA | TRBV5-1 | NA | CASSLWAQQETQYF | TGCGCCAGCAGCTTATGGGCACAGCAAGAGACCCAGTACTTC
TRBJ2-1 | TRBD2 | TRBV12-3/TRBV12-4 | few | CASRPTSGGYNEQFF | TGTGCCAGCAGACCGACTAGCGGAGGCTACAATGAGCAGTTCTTC
TRBJ2-6 | NA | TRBV6-2/TRBV6-3 | few | CASSYSGRANVLTF | TGTGCCAGCAGTTACTCCGGGCGAGCCAACGTCCTGACTTTC
TRBJ2-3 | TRBD2 | TRBV6-1 | NA | CASTGSGGPRTDTQYF | TGTGCCAGCACCGGTAGCGGGGGGCCTCGCACAGATACGCAGTATTTT